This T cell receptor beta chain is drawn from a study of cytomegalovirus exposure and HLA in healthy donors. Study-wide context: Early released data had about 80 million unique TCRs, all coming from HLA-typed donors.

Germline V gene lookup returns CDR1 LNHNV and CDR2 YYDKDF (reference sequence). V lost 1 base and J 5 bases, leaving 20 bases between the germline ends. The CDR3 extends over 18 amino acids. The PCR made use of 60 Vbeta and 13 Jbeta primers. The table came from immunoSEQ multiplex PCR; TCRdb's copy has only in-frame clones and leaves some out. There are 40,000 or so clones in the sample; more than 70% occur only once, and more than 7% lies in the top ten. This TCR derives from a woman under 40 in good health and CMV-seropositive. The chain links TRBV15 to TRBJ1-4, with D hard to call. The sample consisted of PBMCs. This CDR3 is CATSRGWAHLNINEKLFF. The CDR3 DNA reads TGTGCCACCAGCAGAGGTTGGGCCCACCTCAACATCAATGAAAAACTGTTTTTT.